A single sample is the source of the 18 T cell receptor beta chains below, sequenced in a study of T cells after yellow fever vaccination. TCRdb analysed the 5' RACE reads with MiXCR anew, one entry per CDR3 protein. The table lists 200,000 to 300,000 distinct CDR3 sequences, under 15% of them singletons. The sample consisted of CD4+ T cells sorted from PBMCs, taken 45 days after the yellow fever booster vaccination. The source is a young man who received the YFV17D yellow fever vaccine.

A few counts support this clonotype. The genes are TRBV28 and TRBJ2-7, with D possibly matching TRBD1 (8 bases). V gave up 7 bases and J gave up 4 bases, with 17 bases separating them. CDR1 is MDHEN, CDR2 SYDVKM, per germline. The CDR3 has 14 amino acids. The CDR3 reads CASKGGTGGYEQYF. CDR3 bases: TGTGCCAGCAAGGGGGGGACAGGCGGGTACGAGCAGTACTTC.

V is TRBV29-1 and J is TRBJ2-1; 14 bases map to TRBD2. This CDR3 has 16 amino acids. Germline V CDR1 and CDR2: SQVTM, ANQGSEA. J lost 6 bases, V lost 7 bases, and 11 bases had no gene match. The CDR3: CSAGGTSGRVGNEQFF. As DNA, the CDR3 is TGCAGCGCCGGAGGGACTAGCGGGAGAGTGGGCAATGAGCAGTTCTTC.

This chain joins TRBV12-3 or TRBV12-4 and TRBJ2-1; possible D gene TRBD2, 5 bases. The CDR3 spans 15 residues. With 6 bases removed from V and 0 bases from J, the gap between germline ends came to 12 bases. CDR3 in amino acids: CASRWSGPSYNEQFF. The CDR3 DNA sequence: TGTGCCAGCAGGTGGAGCGGTCCCTCCTACAATGAGCAGTTCTTC.

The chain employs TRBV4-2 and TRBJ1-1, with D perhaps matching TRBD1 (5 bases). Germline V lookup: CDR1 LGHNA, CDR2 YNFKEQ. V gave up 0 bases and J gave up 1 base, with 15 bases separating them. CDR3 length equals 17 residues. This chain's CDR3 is CASSQDPPGRGNTEAFF. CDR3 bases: TGTGCCAGCAGCCAAGATCCCCCGGGGCGCGGGAACACTGAAGCTTTCTTT.

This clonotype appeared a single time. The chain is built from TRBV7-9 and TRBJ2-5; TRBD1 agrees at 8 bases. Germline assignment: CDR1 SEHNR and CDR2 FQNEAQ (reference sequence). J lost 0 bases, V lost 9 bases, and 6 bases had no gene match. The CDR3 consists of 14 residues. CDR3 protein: CARPQGVDQETQYF. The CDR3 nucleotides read TGTGCCAGACCACAGGGGGTCGACCAAGAGACCCAGTACTTC.

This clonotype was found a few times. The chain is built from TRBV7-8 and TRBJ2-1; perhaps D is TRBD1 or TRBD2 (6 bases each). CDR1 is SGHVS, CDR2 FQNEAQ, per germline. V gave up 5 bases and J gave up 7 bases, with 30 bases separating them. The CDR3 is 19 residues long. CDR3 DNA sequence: TGTGCCAGCAGCCCGAGAACGGGGGCCCTCCTTCGCTCGGGGAATGAGCAGTTCTTC. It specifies CASSPRTGALLRSGNEQFF.

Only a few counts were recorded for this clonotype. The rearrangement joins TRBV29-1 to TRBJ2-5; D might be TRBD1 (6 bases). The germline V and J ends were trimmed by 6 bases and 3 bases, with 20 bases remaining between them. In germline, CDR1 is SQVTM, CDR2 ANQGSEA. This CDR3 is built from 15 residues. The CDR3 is CSVAEGTGQEETQYF. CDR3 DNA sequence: TGCAGCGTCGCTGAGGGCACGGGACAAGAAGAGACCCAGTACTTC.

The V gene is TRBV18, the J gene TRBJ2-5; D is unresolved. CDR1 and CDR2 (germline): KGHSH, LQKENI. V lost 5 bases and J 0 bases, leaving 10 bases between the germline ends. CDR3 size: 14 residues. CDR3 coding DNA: TGTGCCAGCTCAAAAGACTGGAACCAAGAGACCCAGTACTTC. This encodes CASSKDWNQETQYF.

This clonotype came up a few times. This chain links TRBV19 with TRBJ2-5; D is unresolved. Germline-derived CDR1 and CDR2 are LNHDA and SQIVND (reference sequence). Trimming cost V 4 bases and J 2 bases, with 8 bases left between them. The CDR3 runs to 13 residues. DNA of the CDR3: TGTGCCAGTAGTAAAGGGATGCAAGAGACCCAGTACTTC. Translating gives CASSKGMQETQYF.

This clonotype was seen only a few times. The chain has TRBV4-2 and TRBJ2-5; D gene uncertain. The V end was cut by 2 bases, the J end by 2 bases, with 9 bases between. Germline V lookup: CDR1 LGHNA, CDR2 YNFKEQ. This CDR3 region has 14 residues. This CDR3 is CASSQTVQQETQYF. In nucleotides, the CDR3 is TGTGCCAGCAGCCAAACAGTCCAACAAGAGACCCAGTACTTC.

The CDR3: CASSPTLSPETQYF. Here the CDR3 DNA reads TGTGCCAGCAGCCCTACCTTATCCCCGGAGACCCAGTACTTC. The chain joins TRBV7-6 to TRBJ2-5; D unclear. Germline V lookup: CDR1 SGHVS, CDR2 FNYEAQ. The germline V and J ends were trimmed by 5 bases and 5 bases, with 15 bases remaining between them. This CDR3 comprises 14 residues.

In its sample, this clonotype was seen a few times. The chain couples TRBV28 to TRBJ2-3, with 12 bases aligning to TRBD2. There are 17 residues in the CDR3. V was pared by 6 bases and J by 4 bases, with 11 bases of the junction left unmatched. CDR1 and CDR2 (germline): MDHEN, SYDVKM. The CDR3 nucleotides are TGTGCCAGCAGGCGAAGCACGGGACTAGCGGGCTCAGATACGCAGTATTTT. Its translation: CASRRSTGLAGSDTQYF. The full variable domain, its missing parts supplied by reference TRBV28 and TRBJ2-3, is DVKVTQSSRYLVKRTGEKVFLECVQDMDHENMFWYRQDPGLGLRLIYFSYDVKMKEKGDIPEGYSVSREKKERFSLILESASTNQTSMYLCASRRSTGLAGSDTQYFGPGTRLTVL.

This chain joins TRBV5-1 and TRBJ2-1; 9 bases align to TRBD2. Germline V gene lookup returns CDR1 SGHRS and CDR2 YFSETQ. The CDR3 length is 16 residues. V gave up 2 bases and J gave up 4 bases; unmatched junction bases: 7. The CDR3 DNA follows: TGCGCCAGCAGCTTTAACGCGGGAGGGCCTTACAATGAGCAGTTCTTC. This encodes CASSFNAGGPYNEQFF. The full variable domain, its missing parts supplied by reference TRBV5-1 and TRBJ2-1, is KAGVTQTPRYLIKTRGQQVTLSCSPISGHRSVSWYQQTPGQGLQFLFEYFSETQRNKGNFPGRFSGRQFSNSRSEMNVSTLELGDSALYLCASSFNAGGPYNEQFFGPGTRLTVL.

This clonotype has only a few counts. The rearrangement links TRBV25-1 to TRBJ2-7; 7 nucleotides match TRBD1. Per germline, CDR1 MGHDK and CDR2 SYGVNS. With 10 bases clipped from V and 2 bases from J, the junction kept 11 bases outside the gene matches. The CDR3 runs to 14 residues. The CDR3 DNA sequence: TGTGCCACCACACAGGGGTTGGGGGCCTACGAGCAGTACTTC. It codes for CATTQGLGAYEQYF.

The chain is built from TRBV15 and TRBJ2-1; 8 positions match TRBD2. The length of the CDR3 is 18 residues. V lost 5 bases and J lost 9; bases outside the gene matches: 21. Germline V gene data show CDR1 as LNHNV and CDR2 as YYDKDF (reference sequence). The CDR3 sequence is CATSGSWDSGVIAGEQFF. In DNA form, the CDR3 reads TGTGCCACCAGCGGGAGTTGGGATAGCGGGGTCATAGCGGGTGAGCAGTTCTTC.

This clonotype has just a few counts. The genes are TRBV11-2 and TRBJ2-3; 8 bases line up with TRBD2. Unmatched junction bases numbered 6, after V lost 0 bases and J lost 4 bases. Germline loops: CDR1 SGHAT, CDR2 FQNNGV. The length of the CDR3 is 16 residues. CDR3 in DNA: TGTGCCAGCAGCTTAGAACTAGCGGTTCATTCAGATACGCAGTATTTT. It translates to CASSLELAVHSDTQYF.

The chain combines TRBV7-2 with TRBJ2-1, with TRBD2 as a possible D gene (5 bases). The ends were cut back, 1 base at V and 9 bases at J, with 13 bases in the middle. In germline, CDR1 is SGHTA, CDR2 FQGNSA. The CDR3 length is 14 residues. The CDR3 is CASSLVAPLVEQFF. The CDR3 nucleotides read TGTGCCAGCAGCTTAGTAGCGCCCTTGGTTGAGCAGTTCTTC.

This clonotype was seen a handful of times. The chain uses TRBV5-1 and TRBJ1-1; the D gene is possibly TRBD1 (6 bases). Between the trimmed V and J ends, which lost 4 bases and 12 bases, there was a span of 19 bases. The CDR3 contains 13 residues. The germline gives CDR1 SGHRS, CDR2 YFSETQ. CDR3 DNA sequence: TGCGCCAGCAGCCGACTGACCATGGGGGCTACTTTCTTT. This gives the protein CASSRLTMGATFF.